The sequence of this TCR beta chain was determined in a study of beta chain features in type 1 diabetes. What was sequenced were expressed TCRB transcripts, since all of the isolated RNA had been reverse transcribed. The table came from immunoSEQ multiplex PCR; TCRdb's copy has only in-frame clones and leaves some out. The sample consists of a few hundred thousand clones, 15% of them appearing once. The V gene end was trimmed by 4 bases and the J gene end by 4 bases; junction bases not matched to a gene: 6. Germline V CDR1 and CDR2: GTSNPN, SVGIG (reference sequence). The CDR3 extends over 13 amino acids. Overall study results and limits: VDJ junctions sequenced from type 1 diabetes patients showed fewer insertions and more deletions. All four CD4+ subsets from Type 1 diabetes patients carried moderately but significantly shorter TCRB CDR3s. PCR might preferentially amplify shorter templates, equally in patients and controls.

Concerning this clone: Its antigen is currently unknown.

This sequence originates from a man younger than 30 with type 1 diabetes. The J gene is TRBJ2-7, the V gene TRBV30; 8 bases are shared with TRBD1. Sample: naive CD4+ T cells from blood. In nucleotides, the CDR3 is TGTGCCTGGAACAGGGGGTTCTCGTACGAGCAGTACTTC. Translated: CAWNRGFSYEQYF.